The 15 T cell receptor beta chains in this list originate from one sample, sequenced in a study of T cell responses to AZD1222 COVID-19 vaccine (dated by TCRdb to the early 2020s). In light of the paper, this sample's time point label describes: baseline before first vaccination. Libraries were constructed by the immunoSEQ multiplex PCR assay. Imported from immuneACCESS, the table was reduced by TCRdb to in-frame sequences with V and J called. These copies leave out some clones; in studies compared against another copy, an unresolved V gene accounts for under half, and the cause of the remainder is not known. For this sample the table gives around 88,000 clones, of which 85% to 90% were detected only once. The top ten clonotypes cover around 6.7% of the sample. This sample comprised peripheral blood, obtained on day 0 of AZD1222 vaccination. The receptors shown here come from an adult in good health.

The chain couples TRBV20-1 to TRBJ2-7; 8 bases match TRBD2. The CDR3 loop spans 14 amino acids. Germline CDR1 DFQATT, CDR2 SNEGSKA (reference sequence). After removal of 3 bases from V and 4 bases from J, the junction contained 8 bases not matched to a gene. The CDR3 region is CSASLIAGKYEQYF. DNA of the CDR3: TGCAGTGCTAGTCTCATAGCGGGAAAGTACGAGCAGTACTTC.

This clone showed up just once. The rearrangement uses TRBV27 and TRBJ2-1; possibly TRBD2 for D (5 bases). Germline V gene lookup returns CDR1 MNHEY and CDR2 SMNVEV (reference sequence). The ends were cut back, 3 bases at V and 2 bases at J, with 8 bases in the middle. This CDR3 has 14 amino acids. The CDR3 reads CASSFSGTYNEQFF. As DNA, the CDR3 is TGTGCCAGCAGTTTCTCCGGGACCTACAATGAGCAGTTCTTC.

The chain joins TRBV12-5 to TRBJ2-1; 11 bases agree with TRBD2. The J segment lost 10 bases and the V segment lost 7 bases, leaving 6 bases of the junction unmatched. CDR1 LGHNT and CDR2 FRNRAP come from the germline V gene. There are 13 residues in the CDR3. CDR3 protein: CASDSGGAGEQFF. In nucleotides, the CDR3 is TGTGCTAGTGATAGCGGGGGGGCAGGGGAGCAGTTCTTC.

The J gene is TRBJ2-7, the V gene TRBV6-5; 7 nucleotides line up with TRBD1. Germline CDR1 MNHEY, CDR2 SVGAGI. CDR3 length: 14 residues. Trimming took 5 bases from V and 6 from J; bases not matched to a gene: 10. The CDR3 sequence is CASSTQGVRGEQYF. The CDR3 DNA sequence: TGTGCCAGCAGTACCCAGGGGGTGCGCGGCGAGCAGTACTTC.

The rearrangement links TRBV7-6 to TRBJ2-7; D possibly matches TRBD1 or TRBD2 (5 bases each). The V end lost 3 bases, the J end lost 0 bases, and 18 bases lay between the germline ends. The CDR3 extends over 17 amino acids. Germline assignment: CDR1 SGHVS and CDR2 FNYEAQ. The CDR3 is CASSFSRGGDLSYEQYF. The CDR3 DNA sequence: TGTGCCAGCAGCTTCTCCCGGGGTGGGGACCTCTCCTACGAGCAGTACTTC.

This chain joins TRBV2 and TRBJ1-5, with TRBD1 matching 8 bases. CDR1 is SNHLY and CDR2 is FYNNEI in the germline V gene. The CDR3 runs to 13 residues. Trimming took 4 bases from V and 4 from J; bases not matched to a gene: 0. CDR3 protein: CASSGTGNQPQHF. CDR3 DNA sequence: TGTGCCAGCAGTGGGACAGGGAATCAGCCCCAGCATTTT. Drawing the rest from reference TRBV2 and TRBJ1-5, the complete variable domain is EPEVTQTPSHQVTQMGQEVILRCVPISNHLYFYWYRQILGQKVEFLVSFYNNEISEKSEIFDDQFSVERPDGSNFTLKIRSTKLEDSAMYFCASSGTGNQPQHFGDGTRLSIL.

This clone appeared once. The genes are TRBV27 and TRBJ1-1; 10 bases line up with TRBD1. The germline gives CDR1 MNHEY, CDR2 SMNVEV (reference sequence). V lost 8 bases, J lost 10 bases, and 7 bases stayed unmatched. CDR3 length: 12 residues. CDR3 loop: CASGGTGVRAFF. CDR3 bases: TGTGCCAGCGGGGGGACAGGGGTTAGAGCTTTCTTT.

The CDR3 sequence: CASRQAGSGNTIYF. For the CDR3, the DNA is TGTGCCAGCAGGCAGGCAGGCTCTGGAAACACCATATATTTT. The chain recombines TRBV2 with TRBJ1-3, with D unresolved. Between the trimmed V and J ends, which lost 6 bases and 0 bases, there was a span of 9 bases. The germline V gene has CDR1 SNHLY and CDR2 FYNNEI. CDR3 length: 14 amino acids.

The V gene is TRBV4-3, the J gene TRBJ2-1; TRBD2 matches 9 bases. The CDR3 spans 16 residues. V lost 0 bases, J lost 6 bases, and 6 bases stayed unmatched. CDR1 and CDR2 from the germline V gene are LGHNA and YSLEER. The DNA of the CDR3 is TGCGCCAGCAGCCAAGATAGCGGGAGCTGGGCCAATGAGCAGTTCTTC. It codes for CASSQDSGSWANEQFF.

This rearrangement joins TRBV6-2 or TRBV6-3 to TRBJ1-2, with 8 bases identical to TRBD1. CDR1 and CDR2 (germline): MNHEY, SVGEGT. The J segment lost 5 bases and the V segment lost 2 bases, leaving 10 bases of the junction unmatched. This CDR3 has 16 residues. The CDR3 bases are TGTGCCAGCAGTTACCCGGGACAGGCACGGGGGTATGGCTACACCTTC. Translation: CASSYPGQARGYGYTF.

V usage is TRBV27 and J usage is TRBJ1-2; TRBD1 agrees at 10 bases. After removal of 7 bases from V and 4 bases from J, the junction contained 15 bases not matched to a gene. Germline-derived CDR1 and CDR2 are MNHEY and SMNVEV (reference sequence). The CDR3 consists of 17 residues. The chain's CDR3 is CASTSWDRGRGSYGYTF. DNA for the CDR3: TGTGCCAGCACCTCTTGGGACAGGGGAAGAGGAAGCTATGGCTACACCTTC.

DNA of the CDR3: TGTGCCAGCAGTTTTGCGGGAGGAGAAAAACTGTTTTTT. It is translated as CASSFAGGEKLFF. The chain joins TRBV12-3 or TRBV12-4 to TRBJ1-4; D not certain. The CDR3 contains 13 residues. The germline V and J ends were trimmed by 3 bases and 8 bases, with 10 bases remaining between them.

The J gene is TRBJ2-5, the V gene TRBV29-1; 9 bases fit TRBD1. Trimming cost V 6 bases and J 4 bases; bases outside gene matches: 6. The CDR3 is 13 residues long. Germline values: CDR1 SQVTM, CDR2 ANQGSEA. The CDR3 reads CSVRDRVLETQYF. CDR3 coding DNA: TGCAGCGTCCGGGACAGGGTGTTAGAGACCCAGTACTTC.

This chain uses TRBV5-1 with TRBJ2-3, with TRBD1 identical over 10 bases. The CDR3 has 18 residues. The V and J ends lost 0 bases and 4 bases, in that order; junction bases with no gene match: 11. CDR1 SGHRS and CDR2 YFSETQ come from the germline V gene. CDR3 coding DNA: TGCGCCAGCAGCTTGGCCCCGGGACAGGGGCACAGGGCAGATACGCAGTATTTT. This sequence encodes CASSLAPGQGHRADTQYF.

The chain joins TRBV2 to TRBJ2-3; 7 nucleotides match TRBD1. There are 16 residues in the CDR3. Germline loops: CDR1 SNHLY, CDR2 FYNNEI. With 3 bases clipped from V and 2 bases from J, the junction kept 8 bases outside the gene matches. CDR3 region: CASSETRQGFTDTQYF. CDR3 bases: TGTGCCAGCAGTGAGACCAGACAGGGATTCACAGATACGCAGTATTTT.